This TCR beta chain was recorded in a study of T cell responses to AZD1222 COVID-19 vaccine. For this clone: Its antigen is unidentified.

Clones were read by immunoSEQ multiplex PCR, and TCRdb kept only the in-frame ones, dropping some. The table records about 120,000 clones, approximately 85% of them present only once. The CDR3 covers 16 residues. The V gene's germline CDR1 is SGHDT and CDR2 YYEEEE. Unmatched junction bases numbered 8, after V lost 2 bases and J lost 5 bases. Study observations and caveats: Recipients of two AZD1222 doses showed rising Spike-specific TCR breadth and depth. Unmutated variant regions are reportedly targeted by nearly half of spike-specific TCRs. The donor group comprised mostly white British people and more females; the analysis possibly underestimated clonal diversity. Across spike, vaccine-associated CD4 TCRs were found, dominant at 160-218 and 743-854.

This TCR was recovered from an adult in good health. This material consisted of peripheral blood, taken on day 0 of MenACWY control vaccination. The chain combines TRBV5-6 with TRBJ2-3, with 10 positions matching TRBD2. The CDR3 sequence is CASSFGSGGPIDTQYF. In DNA, the CDR3 is TGTGCCAGCAGCTTTGGTAGCGGGGGGCCAATAGATACGCAGTATTTT.